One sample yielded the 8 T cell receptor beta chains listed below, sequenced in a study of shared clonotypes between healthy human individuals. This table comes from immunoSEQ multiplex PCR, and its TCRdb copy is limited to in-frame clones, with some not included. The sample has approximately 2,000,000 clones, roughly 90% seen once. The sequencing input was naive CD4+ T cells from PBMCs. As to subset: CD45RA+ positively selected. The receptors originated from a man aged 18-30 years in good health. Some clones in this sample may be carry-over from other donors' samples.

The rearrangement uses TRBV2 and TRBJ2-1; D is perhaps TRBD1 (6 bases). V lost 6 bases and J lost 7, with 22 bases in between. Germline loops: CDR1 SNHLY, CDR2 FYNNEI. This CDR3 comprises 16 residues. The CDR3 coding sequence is TGTGCCAGCAGGGACCTCGTAGGGGGATGGCGGAATGAGCAGTTCTTC. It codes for CASRDLVGGWRNEQFF.

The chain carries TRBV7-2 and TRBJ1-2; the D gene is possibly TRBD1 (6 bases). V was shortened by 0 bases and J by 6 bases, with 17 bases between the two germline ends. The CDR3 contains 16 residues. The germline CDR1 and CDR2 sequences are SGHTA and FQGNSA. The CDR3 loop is CASSLALRTDADGYTF. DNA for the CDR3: TGTGCCAGCAGCTTAGCCCTTCGGACAGATGCAGATGGCTACACCTTC.

CDR3 sequence: CASSSGTGVRAKNIQYF. CDR3 DNA sequence: TGTGCCAGCAGTTCCGGGACAGGGGTTCGTGCCAAAAACATTCAGTACTTC. This chain joins TRBV25-1 and TRBJ2-4; TRBD1 matches at 10 bases. The CDR3 spans 17 residues. J was trimmed by 1 base and V by 5 bases; bases with no gene match: 8. From germline, CDR1 is MGHDK and CDR2 SYGVNS.

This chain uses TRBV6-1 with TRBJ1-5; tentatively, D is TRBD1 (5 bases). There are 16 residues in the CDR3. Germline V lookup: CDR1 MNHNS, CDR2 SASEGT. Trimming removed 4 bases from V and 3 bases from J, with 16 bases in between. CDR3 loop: CASSGTGTGYNQPQHF. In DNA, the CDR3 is TGTGCCAGCAGTGGAACCGGGACTGGCTACAATCAGCCCCAGCATTTT.

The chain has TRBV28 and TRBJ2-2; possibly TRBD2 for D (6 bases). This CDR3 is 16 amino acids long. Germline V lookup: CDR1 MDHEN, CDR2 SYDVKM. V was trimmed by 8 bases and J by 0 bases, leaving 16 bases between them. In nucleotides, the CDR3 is TGTGCCAGCTCTCTTGGGGGACTGACGAACACCGGGGAGCTGTTTTTT. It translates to CASSLGGLTNTGELFF.

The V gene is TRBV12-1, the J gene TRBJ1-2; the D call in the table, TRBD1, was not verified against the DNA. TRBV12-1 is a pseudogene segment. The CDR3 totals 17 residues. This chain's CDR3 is CASSPPSPGRPFYGYTF. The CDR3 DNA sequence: TGTGCCAGCAGCCCACCGTCCCCAGGTCGCCCATTCTATGGCTACACCTTC.

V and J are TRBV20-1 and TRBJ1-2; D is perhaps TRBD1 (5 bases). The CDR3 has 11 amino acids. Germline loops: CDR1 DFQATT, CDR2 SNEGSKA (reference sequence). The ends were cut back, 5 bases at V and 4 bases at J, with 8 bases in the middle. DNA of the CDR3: TGCAGTGCTGGGGGGGTCTATGGCTACACCTTC. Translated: CSAGGVYGYTF.

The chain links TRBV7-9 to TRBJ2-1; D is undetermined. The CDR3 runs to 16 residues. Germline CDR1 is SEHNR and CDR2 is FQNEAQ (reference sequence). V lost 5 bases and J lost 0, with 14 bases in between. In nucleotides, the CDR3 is TGTGCCAGCAGCCCCCGGCAGGCCGTCTCCTACAATGAGCAGTTCTTC. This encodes CASSPRQAVSYNEQFF.